This record looks at one TCR beta chain sequence and its context. Its antigen remains unknown. The length of the CDR3 is 11 residues. Trimming took off 4 bases at V and 5 bases at J, with 8 bases between the two ends. Germline-derived CDR1 and CDR2 are GTSNPN and SVGIG (reference sequence). The data derive from a study of CD8+ T cells in alopecia areata. RNA was isolated and reverse transcribed to cDNA, the sequencing template. Repertoires were generated with immunoSEQ multiplex PCR, while TCRdb's copy carries only in-frame clones and drops some. The sample includes roughly 99,000 clones, around 84% of them seen just once. Study observations and caveats: Amid tofacitinib therapy, many expanded lesional clones stayed present in scalp and blood. Tofacitinib yielded significantly lower scalp clonality and fewer expanded CD8+ clones among the top 100. Affected lesional scalp, above all in alopecia totalis/universalis, was more clonal than normal scalp.

Regarding treatment: oral pan-JAK inhibitor, 5-10 mg twice daily. Peripheral blood and lesional scalp punch biopsies were taken from alopecia areata patients. The sample in question was CD8+ T cells sorted from blood, obtained at week 24, from a patient treated with tofacitinib. The V call is TRBV30, the J call TRBJ1-2, with D unclear. The sequence was collected from a human donor with alopecia areata. The CDR3 DNA reads as TGTGCCTGGACGTCCGAGTATGGCTACACCTTC. This encodes CAWTSEYGYTF.